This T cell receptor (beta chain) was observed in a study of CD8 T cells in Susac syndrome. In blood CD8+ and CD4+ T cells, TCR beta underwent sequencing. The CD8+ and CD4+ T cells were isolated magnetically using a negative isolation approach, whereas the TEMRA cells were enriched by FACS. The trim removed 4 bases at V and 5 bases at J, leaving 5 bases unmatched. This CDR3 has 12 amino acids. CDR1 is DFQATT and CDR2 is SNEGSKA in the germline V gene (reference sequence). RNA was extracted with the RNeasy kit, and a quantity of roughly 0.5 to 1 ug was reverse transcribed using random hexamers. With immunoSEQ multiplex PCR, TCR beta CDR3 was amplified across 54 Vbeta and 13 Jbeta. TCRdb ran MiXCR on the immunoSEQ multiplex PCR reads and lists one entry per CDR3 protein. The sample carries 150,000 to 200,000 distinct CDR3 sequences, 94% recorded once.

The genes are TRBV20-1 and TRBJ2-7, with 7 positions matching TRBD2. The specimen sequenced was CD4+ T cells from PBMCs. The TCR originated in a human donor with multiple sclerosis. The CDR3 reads CSAKRDVNEQYF. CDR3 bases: TGCAGTGCTAAGCGGGACGTCAACGAGCAGTACTTC.